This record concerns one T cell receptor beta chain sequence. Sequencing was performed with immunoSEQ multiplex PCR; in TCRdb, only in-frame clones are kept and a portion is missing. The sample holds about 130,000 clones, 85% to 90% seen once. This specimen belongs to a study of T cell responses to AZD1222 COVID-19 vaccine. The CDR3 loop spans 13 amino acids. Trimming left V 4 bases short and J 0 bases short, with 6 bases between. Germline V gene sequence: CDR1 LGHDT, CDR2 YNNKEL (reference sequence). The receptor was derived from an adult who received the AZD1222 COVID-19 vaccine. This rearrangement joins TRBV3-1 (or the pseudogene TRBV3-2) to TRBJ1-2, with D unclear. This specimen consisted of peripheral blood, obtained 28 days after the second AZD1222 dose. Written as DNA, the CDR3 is TGTGCCAGCAGCCCGATTACTAACTATGGCTACACCTTC. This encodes CASSPITNYGYTF.